One and the same sample provided the 18 T cell receptor beta chains below, sequenced in a study of glioma-infiltrating T cells after dendritic cell vaccination. Repertoires were generated with immunoSEQ multiplex PCR, while TCRdb's copy carries only in-frame clones and drops some. The sample lists about 90,000 clones, about four fifths occurring once. Time point defined: after dendritic cell vaccination, including at tumor progression/relapse. Sample: blood, taken after dendritic cell vaccination. The receptor set was obtained from a human donor with glioblastoma.

V is TRBV11-3 and J is TRBJ2-2; TRBD1 aligns across 11 bases. The trim removed 3 bases at V and 5 bases at J, leaving 2 bases unmatched. The germline V gene has CDR1 SGHNT and CDR2 YENEEA. This CDR3 has 15 amino acids. This CDR3 reads CASSLDRGQTGELFF. The CDR3 DNA reads TGTGCCAGCAGCTTGGACAGGGGGCAGACCGGGGAGCTGTTTTTT.

This sequence joins TRBV12-5 and TRBJ1-5; the D gene is possibly TRBD1 (6 bases). This CDR3 is 16 amino acids long. Trimming took off 0 bases at V and 7 bases at J, with 16 bases between the two ends. Germline CDR1 reads LGHNT; CDR2 reads FRNRAP. CDR3 region: CASGLVLGRGGQPQHF. The DNA for the CDR3 is TGTGCTAGTGGTTTGGTACTGGGCAGGGGCGGCCAGCCCCAGCATTTT.

The chain has TRBV5-6 and TRBJ2-5; 13 nucleotides agree with TRBD2. Germline CDR1 reads SGHDT; CDR2 reads YYEEEE. With V trimmed by 0 bases and J by 2 bases, 7 bases remained unmatched. The CDR3 is made up of 18 amino acids. In nucleotides, the CDR3 is TGTGCCAGCAGCTTGGGACTAGCGGGGGGACCTTCTCAAGAGACCCAGTACTTC. It codes for CASSLGLAGGPSQETQYF.

V is TRBV2 and J is TRBJ1-5; a weak D match, TRBD1 (5 bases). Germline V gives CDR1 SNHLY, CDR2 FYNNEI. Trimming cost V 8 bases and J 8 bases, with 16 bases left between them. The CDR3 runs 13 residues. CDR3: CASSGQGGEPQHF. The CDR3 DNA reads TGTGCCAGCTCAGGGCAGGGCGGAGAGCCCCAGCATTTT.

The J gene is TRBJ1-2, the V gene TRBV7-8, with D unresolved. The CDR3 spans 13 residues. The V gene lost 5 bases and the J gene lost 1 base, with 8 bases spanning the gap. In germline, CDR1 is SGHVS, CDR2 FQNEAQ. CDR3 nucleotide sequence: TGTGCCAGCAGCCTCCAGATTAACTATGGCTACACCTTC. It is translated as CASSLQINYGYTF.

The genes are TRBV7-2 and TRBJ2-7; the D gene is possibly TRBD1 (5 bases). The ends were cut back, 1 base at V and 6 bases at J, with 10 bases in the middle. The CDR3 has 13 amino acids. The V gene's germline CDR1 is SGHTA and CDR2 FQGNSA. CDR3 nucleotides: TGTGCCAGCAGCTTAGACTCAGGGTCCGAGCAGTACTTC. It translates to CASSLDSGSEQYF.

The chain uses TRBV6-1 and TRBJ1-2; a weak D match, TRBD1 (6 bases). The CDR3 covers 17 residues. CDR1 is MNHNS and CDR2 is SASEGT in the germline V gene. V shed 2 bases and J shed 0 bases, with 16 bases lying between them. Here the CDR3 reads CASSEPDLTGTNYGYTF. CDR3 in DNA: TGTGCCAGCAGTGAACCTGATCTTACAGGGACTAACTATGGCTACACCTTC.

The rearrangement links TRBV7-8 to TRBJ2-7, with TRBD1 identical over 8 bases. Germline V gene data show CDR1 as SGHVS and CDR2 as FQNEAQ. The CDR3 consists of 15 residues. V was pared by 5 bases and J by 2 bases, with 8 bases of the junction left unmatched. The CDR3 coding sequence is TGTGCCAGCAGCCCGAGACAGGGGAACCCCTACGAGCAGTACTTC. Encoded protein: CASSPRQGNPYEQYF.

The genes are TRBV9 and TRBJ2-2, with D possibly TRBD1 on 6 matching bases. Trimming cost V 0 bases and J 3 bases, with 9 bases left between them. The CDR3 sequence is 15 residues long. Germline CDR1 reads SGDLS; CDR2 reads YYNGEE. This CDR3 is CASSVEAGDTGELFF. The CDR3, as DNA: TGTGCCAGCAGCGTAGAGGCAGGGGACACCGGGGAGCTGTTTTTT.

V is TRBV7-2 and J is TRBJ1-4, with a possible D match to TRBD1 (5 bases). This CDR3 contains 14 residues. V dropped 5 bases and J dropped 0 bases, with 7 bases sitting between them. CDR1 and CDR2 from the germline V gene are SGHTA and FQGNSA. The chain's CDR3 is CASSQGATNEKLFF. CDR3 in DNA: TGTGCCAGCAGCCAGGGTGCAACTAATGAAAAACTGTTTTTT.

Only a few counts were recorded for this clone. This chain joins TRBV2 and TRBJ2-2, with D hard to call. CDR1 and CDR2 from the germline V gene are SNHLY and FYNNEI. The V and J ends lost 7 bases and 2 bases respectively, with 5 bases between them. The CDR3 length is 12 residues. Here the CDR3 reads CASTFNTGELFF. DNA for the CDR3: TGTGCCAGCACCTTTAACACCGGGGAGCTGTTTTTT.

The chain joins TRBV5-1 to TRBJ2-7; 7 bases agree with TRBD1. V lost 1 base to trimming and J lost 3 bases; unmatched junction nucleotides: 1. CDR1 is SGHRS, CDR2 YFSETQ, per germline. This CDR3 has 13 residues. In DNA, the CDR3 is TGCGCCAGCAGCTTGACAGGGGTCTACGAGCAGTACTTC. Amino acids: CASSLTGVYEQYF.

This chain connects TRBV27 to TRBJ1-5, with D possibly being TRBD1 (6 bases). Trimming left V 5 bases short and J 0 bases short, with 17 bases between. CDR3 length equals 17 residues. Germline CDR1 is MNHEY and CDR2 is SMNVEV (reference sequence). CDR3 residues: CASSPLWTVLSNQPQHF. The CDR3, as DNA: TGTGCCAGCAGTCCTCTCTGGACAGTTCTTAGCAATCAGCCCCAGCATTTT.

V gene TRBV6-5 combines with J gene TRBJ2-5; 10 nucleotides match TRBD2. The V gene end was trimmed by 2 bases and the J gene end by 2 bases; junction bases not matched to a gene: 2. The CDR3 spans 15 residues. Looked up from germline, CDR1 is MNHEY and CDR2 is SVGAGI. CDR3 residues: CASSYGLAEQETQYF. The CDR3 nucleotides read TGTGCCAGCAGTTACGGACTAGCGGAGCAAGAGACCCAGTACTTC.

The chain uses TRBV5-1 and TRBJ2-2; 10 bases line up with TRBD2. V lost 6 bases, J lost 2 bases, and 7 bases stayed unmatched. This CDR3 is built from 16 residues. Germline assignment: CDR1 SGHRS and CDR2 YFSETQ. As DNA, the CDR3 is TGCGCCAGCACCTACCCTAGCGGGGGTAACACCGGGGAGCTGTTTTTT. Protein sequence: CASTYPSGGNTGELFF.

The V call is TRBV9, the J call TRBJ1-1; D is possibly TRBD1 (5 bases). The CDR3 length is 17 residues. V lost 3 bases to trimming and J lost 0 bases, with 18 bases between them. CDR1 is SGDLS and CDR2 is YYNGEE in the germline V gene. The CDR3 loop reads CASSGTGGGPMNTEAFF. DNA of the CDR3: TGTGCCAGCAGCGGAACGGGGGGGGGTCCGATGAACACTGAAGCTTTCTTT.

The J gene is TRBJ1-1, the V gene TRBV9, with 8 positions matching TRBD1. Trimming took 2 bases from V and 0 from J; bases not matched to a gene: 3. Germline V lookup: CDR1 SGDLS, CDR2 YYNGEE. The CDR3 is 15 amino acids. This CDR3 is CASSVGTGMNTEAFF. The CDR3 DNA sequence: TGTGCCAGCAGCGTCGGGACAGGAATGAACACTGAAGCTTTCTTT.

This chain links TRBV11-3 with TRBJ1-1; 8 nucleotides line up with TRBD1. Germline V gene data show CDR1 as SGHNT and CDR2 as YENEEA. The V gene end was trimmed by 2 bases and the J gene end by 2 bases; junction bases not matched to a gene: 10. This CDR3 is 17 amino acids long. The CDR3 is CASSLLPGQDFNTEAFF. Here the CDR3 DNA reads TGTGCCAGCAGCTTACTCCCGGGACAGGATTTTAACACTGAAGCTTTCTTT.